This T cell receptor beta chain stems from a study of T-cell reconstitution after alpha-beta-depleted transplantation in children. General study results and limits: At one year after transplant, newly produced T cells mostly accounted for T-cell counts and diversity. The origin of high day-60 TCRbeta diversity in some patients lay in surviving recipient T cells and thymic progenitors. About two months after transplant, alpha-beta T cells reportedly came from several hundred expanded graft clones.

Germline CDR1 DFQATT, CDR2 SNEGSKA (reference sequence). The CDR3 totals 20 residues. Germline trimming cut 0 bases from V and 1 base from J; bases unmatched to any gene: 19. Molecular barcoding with unique molecular identifiers was used for the TCRbeta library. From the PCR reads, TCRdb called clonotypes with MiXCR, one entry per CDR3 protein. In the table there are 98,000 or so distinct CDR3 sequences, 23% of which are singletons. Regarding this clonotype: Antigen unknown.

The source is a boy between 2 and 10 years old with acute lymphoblastic leukemia, due to receive a stem cell transplant. The rearrangement uses TRBV20-1 and TRBJ2-7, with 9 bases aligning to TRBD1. Here the sequenced sample was PBMCs, taken before TCRalphabeta/CD19-depleted stem cell transplant. Here the CDR3 reads CSARDTRGHRGQGVSYEQYF. CDR3 in DNA: TGCAGTGCTAGAGATACCCGAGGGCACCGGGGACAGGGAGTGTCCTACGAGCAGTACTTC.